Below are 12 T cell receptor beta chains sequenced from a single sample in a study of Ad26.COV2.S vaccination and SARS-CoV-2 variants. The table came from immunoSEQ multiplex PCR; TCRdb's copy has only in-frame clones and leaves some out. The table records roughly 300,000 clones, 86% of them present only once. Noted treatment: some 19 received Ad26.COV2.S at low or high dose, single or two shots; 5 received placebo; per-sample allocation not given. The samples were gathered on day 63 after the first injection of vaccine or placebo. The sequencing here drew on peripheral blood, taken in a trial of Ad26.COV2.S vaccine versus placebo. Receptors were obtained from a person aged 18-65 years who received the Ad26.COV2.S COVID-19 vaccine or a placebo.

The chain combines TRBV4-3 with TRBJ2-5, with TRBD1 matching 8 bases. The CDR3 length is 14 residues. Germline CDR1 reads LGHNA; CDR2 reads YSLEER. The junction had 5 bases not matched to a gene; V was cut back by 3 bases and J by 5 bases. The CDR3 loop is CASSQGRGRETQYF. CDR3 DNA: TGCGCCAGCAGCCAGGGCAGGGGGCGGGAGACCCAGTACTTC.

The gene calls are TRBV27 and TRBJ1-5, with 7 bases matching TRBD1. The CDR3 runs to 17 residues. With 6 bases clipped from V and 2 bases from J, the junction kept 13 bases outside the gene matches. Looked up from germline, CDR1 is MNHEY and CDR2 is SMNVEV (reference sequence). CDR3 residues: CASSPTAPTGGNQPQHF. DNA for the CDR3: TGTGCCAGCAGCCCGACTGCTCCTACAGGGGGCAATCAGCCCCAGCATTTT.

The chain recombines TRBV5-1 with TRBJ1-1; 10 positions match TRBD1. This CDR3 is 16 amino acids long. V lost 4 bases to trimming and J lost 0 bases; unmatched junction nucleotides: 6. The germline CDR1 and CDR2 sequences are SGHRS and YFSETQ. The DNA for the CDR3 is TGCGCCAGCAGCCCGGGACAGGGGCCGGTGAACACTGAAGCTTTCTTT. The encoded protein is CASSPGQGPVNTEAFF.

The rearrangement joins TRBV5-3 to TRBJ1-5; D is unresolved. TRBV5-3 is recorded as an ORF, its role being uncertain. This CDR3 is built from 14 residues. Trimming stripped 5 bases from V and 4 bases from J, with 13 bases between. The DNA for the CDR3 is TGTGCCAGAAGTTTCCGGGAGCAAAATCAGCCCCAGCATTTT. Encoded protein: CARSFREQNQPQHF.

This chain joins TRBV28 and TRBJ1-1, with a tentative D call TRBD1 (6 bases). In germline, CDR1 is MDHEN, CDR2 SYDVKM. The CDR3 spans 16 residues. V was shortened by 3 bases and J by 4 bases, with 18 bases between the two germline ends. DNA of the CDR3: TGTGCCAGCAGTTTTTCGAGGGGGGAGTGGGGCACTGAAGCTTTCTTT. It specifies CASSFSRGEWGTEAFF.

CDR3 sequence: CAWSTGQGNEKLFF. The CDR3 nucleotides are TGTGCCTGGAGTACTGGGCAGGGTAATGAAAAACTGTTTTTT. The rearrangement joins TRBV30 to TRBJ1-4; TRBD1 is a possible D gene (5 bases). The CDR3 contains 14 residues. CDR1 is GTSNPN, CDR2 SVGIG, per germline (reference sequence). The ends were cut back, 2 bases at V and 4 bases at J, with 11 bases in the middle. Variable domain in full (rest from reference TRBV30 and TRBJ1-4): SQTIHQWPATLVQPVGSPLSLECTVEGTSNPNLYWYRQAAGRGLQLLFYSVGIGQISSEVPQNLSASRPQDRQFILSSKKLLLSDSGFYLCAWSTGQGNEKLFFGSGTQLSVL.

The rearrangement joins TRBV2 to TRBJ1-4, with 7 bases lining up with TRBD1. CDR3 length equals 14 residues. V dropped 7 bases and J dropped 4; count of bases not matched to a gene: 6. Germline V gene lookup returns CDR1 SNHLY and CDR2 FYNNEI. The CDR3 loop reads CASTGQAFNEKLFF. DNA of the CDR3: TGTGCCAGCACTGGACAGGCCTTTAATGAAAAACTGTTTTTT.

This clone has just one count. CDR3 protein: CAISDSTTGGKWEQFF. CDR3 nucleotides: TGTGCCATCAGTGATTCTACAACAGGGGGCAAGTGGGAGCAGTTCTTC. This chain connects TRBV10-3 to TRBJ2-1; 9 bases are shared with TRBD1. Per germline, CDR1 ENHRY and CDR2 SYGVKD. The J segment lost 10 bases and the V segment lost 3 bases, leaving 13 bases of the junction unmatched. The CDR3 covers 16 residues.

This clone was seen just once. DNA for the CDR3: TGCAGTGCATATCCGGGACAAGAGCAGTTCTTC. Amino acids: CSAYPGQEQFF. V is TRBV20-1 and J is TRBJ2-1, with D maybe TRBD1 (6 bases). Trimming removed 6 bases from V and 10 bases from J, with 13 bases in between. This CDR3 region has 11 residues. Germline-derived CDR1 and CDR2 are DFQATT and SNEGSKA (reference sequence).

This sequence joins TRBV13 and TRBJ2-3; maybe TRBD2 (5 bases). The germline V and J ends were trimmed by 5 bases and 1 base, with 19 bases remaining between them. The CDR3 spans 17 residues. Germline assignment: CDR1 PRHDT and CDR2 FYEKMQ (reference sequence). CDR3 in amino acids: CASSPQPGERGTDTQYF. For the CDR3, the DNA is TGTGCCAGCAGCCCCCAACCCGGAGAGAGGGGCACAGATACGCAGTATTTT.

V and J are TRBV7-9 and TRBJ2-2, with TRBD2 matching over 7 bases. Per germline, CDR1 SEHNR and CDR2 FQNEAQ (reference sequence). V shed 5 bases and J 3 bases; nucleotides not matched to a gene: 6. This CDR3 region has 15 residues. The CDR3 nucleotides read TGTGCCAGCAGCAATCCTAGCGGTGACACCGGGGAGCTGTTTTTT. It yields the protein CASSNPSGDTGELFF.

This sequence joins TRBV30 and TRBJ2-2; TRBD2 is a possible D gene (7 bases). Between the trimmed V and J ends, which lost 2 bases and 2 bases, there was a span of 12 bases. CDR1 and CDR2 from the germline V gene are GTSNPN and SVGIG (reference sequence). The CDR3 is 15 residues long. CDR3 in DNA: TGTGCCTGGAGTAGGGGGGGCGGCAACACCGGGGAGCTGTTTTTT. Its protein is CAWSRGGGNTGELFF.